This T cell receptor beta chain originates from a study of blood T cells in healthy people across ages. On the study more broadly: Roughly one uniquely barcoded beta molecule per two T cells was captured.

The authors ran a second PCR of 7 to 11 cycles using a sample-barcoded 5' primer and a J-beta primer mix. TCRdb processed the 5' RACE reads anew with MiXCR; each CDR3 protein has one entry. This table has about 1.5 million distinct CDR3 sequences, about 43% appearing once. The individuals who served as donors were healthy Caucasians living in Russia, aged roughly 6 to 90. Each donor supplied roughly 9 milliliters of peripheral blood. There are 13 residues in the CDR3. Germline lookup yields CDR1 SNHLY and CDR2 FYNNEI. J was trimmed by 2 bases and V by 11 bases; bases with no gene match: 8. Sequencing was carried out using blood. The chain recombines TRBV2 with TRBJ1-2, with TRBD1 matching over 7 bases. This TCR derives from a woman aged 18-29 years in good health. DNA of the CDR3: TGTGCCGCCACAGGGGCCGACAACTATGGCTACACCTTC. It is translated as CAATGADNYGYTF.